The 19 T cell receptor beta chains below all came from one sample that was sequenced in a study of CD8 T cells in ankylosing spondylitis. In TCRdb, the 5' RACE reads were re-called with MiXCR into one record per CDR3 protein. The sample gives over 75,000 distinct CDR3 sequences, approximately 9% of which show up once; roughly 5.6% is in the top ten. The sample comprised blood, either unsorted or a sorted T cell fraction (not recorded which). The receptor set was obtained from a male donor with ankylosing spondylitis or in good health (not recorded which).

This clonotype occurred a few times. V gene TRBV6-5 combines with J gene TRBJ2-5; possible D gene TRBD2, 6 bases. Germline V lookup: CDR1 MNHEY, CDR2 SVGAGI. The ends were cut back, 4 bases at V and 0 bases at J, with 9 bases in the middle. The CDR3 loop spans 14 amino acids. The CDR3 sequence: CASSSGTYQETQYF. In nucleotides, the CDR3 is TGTGCCAGCAGTTCCGGGACTTACCAAGAGACCCAGTACTTC.

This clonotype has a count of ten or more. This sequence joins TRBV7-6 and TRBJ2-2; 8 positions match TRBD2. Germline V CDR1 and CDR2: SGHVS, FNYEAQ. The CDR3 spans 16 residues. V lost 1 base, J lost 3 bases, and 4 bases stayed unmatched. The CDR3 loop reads CASSLGSGVDTGELFF. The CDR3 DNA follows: TGTGCCAGCAGCTTAGGTAGCGGGGTCGACACCGGGGAGCTGTTTTTT.

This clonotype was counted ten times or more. This chain's CDR3 is CASFRDSNEKLFF. CDR3 DNA sequence: TGTGCCAGCTTCCGGGACTCTAATGAAAAACTGTTTTTT. The chain carries TRBV2 and TRBJ1-4; D may be TRBD1 (5 bases). The length of the CDR3 is 13 residues. V was trimmed by 8 bases and J by 3 bases, leaving 10 bases between them. CDR1 SNHLY and CDR2 FYNNEI come from the germline V gene.

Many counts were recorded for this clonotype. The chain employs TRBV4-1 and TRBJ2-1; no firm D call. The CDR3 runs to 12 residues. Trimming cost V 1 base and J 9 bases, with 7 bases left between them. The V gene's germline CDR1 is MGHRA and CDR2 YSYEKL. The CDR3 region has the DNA TGCGCCAGCAGCCAAGTAGTTAGTGAGCAGTTCTTC. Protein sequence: CASSQVVSEQFF.

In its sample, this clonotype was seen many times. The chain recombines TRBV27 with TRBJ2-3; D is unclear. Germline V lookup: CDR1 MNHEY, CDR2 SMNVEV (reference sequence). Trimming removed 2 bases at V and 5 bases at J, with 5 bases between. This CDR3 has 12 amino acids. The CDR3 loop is CASSLGGDTQYF. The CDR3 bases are TGTGCCAGCAGTTTAGGTGGAGATACGCAGTATTTT.

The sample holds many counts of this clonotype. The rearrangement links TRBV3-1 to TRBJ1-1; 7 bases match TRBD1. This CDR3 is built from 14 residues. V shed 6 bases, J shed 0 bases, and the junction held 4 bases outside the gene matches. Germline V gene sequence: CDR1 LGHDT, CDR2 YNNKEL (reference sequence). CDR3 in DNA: TGTGCCAGCAGGACTGGGACAGTGAACACTGAAGCTTTCTTT. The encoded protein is CASRTGTVNTEAFF.

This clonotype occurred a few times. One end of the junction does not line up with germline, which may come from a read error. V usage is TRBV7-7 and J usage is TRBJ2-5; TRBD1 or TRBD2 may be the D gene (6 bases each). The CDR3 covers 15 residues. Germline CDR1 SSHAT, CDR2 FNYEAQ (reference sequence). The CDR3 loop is CASSWGDTPQETQYF. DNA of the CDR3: TGTGCTAGCAGCTGGGGGGACACCCCTCAAGAGACCCAGTACTTC.

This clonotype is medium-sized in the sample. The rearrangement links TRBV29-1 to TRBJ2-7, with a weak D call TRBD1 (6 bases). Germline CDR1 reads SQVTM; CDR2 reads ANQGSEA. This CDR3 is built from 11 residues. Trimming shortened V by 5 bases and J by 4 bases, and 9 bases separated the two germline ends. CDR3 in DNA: TGCAGCGTTCAAAGGGGGTACGAGCAGTACTTC. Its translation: CSVQRGYEQYF.

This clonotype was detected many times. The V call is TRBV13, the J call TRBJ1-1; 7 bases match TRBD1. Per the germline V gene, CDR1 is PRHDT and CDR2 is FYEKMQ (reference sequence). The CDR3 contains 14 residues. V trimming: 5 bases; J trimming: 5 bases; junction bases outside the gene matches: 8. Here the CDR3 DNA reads TGTGCCAGCAGCCAACAGGGGAGAGGGACTGAAGCTTTCTTT. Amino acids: CASSQQGRGTEAFF.

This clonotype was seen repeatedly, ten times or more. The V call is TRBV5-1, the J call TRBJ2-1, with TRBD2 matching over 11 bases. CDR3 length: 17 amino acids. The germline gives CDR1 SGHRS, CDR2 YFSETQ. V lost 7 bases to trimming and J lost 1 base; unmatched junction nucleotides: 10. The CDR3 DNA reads TGCGCCAGCTCCCGGATGTCTAGCGGGGGGTCCTACAATGAGCAGTTCTTC. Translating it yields CASSRMSSGGSYNEQFF.

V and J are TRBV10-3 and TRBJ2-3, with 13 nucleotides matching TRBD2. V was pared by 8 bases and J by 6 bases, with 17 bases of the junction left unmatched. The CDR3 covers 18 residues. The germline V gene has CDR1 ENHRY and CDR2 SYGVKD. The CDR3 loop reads CAICKRTRTSGGRDTQYF. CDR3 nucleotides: TGTGCCATCTGTAAGCGAACTCGGACTAGCGGGGGAAGGGATACGCAGTATTTT.

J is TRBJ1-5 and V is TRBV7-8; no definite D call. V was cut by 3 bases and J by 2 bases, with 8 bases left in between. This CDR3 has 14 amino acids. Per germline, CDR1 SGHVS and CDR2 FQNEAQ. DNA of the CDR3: TGTGCCAGCAGCTTTGACATCGGCAATCAGCCCCAGCATTTT. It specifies CASSFDIGNQPQHF.

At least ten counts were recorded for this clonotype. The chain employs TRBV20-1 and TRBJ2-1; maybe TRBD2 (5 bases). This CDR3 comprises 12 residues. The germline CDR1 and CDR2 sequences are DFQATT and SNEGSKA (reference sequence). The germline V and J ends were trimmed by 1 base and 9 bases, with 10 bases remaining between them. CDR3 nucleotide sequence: TGCAGTGCTAGAGCGAGCGGAGGTGAGCAGTTCTTC. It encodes CSARASGGEQFF.

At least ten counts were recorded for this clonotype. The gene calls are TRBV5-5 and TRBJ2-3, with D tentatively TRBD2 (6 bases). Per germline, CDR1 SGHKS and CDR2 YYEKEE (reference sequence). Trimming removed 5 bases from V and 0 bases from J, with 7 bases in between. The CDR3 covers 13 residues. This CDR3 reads CASSGGSTDTQYF. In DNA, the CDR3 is TGTGCCAGCAGTGGGGGGAGCACAGATACGCAGTATTTT.

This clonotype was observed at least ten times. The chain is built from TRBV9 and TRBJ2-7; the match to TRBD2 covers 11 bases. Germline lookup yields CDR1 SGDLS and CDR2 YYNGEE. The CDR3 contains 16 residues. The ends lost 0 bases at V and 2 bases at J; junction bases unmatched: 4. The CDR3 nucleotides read TGTGCCAGCAGCGTAGATCTAGCGGGGGGCACCTACGAGCAGTACTTC. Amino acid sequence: CASSVDLAGGTYEQYF.

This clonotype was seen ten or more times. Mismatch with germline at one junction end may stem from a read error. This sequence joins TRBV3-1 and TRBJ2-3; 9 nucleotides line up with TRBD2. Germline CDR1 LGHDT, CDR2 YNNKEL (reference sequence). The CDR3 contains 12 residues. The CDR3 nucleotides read TGTGCCAGCAGCCATCGGGCTAGCGGGGTAATTTTT. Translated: CASSHRASGVIF.

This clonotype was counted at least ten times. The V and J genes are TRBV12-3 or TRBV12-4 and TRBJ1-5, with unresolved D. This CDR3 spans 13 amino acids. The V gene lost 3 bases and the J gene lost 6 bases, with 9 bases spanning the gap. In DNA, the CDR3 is TGTGCCAGCAGTTTGGTGGGCTTTCAGCCCCAGCATTTT. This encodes CASSLVGFQPQHF.

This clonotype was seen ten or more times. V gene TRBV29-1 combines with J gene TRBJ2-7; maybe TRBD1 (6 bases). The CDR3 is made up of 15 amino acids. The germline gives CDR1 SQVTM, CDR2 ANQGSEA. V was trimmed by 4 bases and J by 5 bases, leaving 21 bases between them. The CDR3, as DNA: TGCAGCGTTGCCGGAAGAGGGGACAACCTAGACGAGCAGTACTTC. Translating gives CSVAGRGDNLDEQYF.

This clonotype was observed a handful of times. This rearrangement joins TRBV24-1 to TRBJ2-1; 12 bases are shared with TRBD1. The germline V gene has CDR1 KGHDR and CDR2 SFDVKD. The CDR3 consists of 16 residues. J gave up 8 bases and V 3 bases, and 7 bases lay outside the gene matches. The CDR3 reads CATSDLGQGAVDEQFF. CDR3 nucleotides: TGTGCCACCAGTGATCTGGGACAGGGGGCGGTGGATGAGCAGTTCTTC.